This is a list of T cell receptor beta chains from one sample in a study of radiotherapy plus CTLA-4 blockade in lung cancer. Using immunoSEQ multiplex PCR, the repertoire was profiled, and TCRdb retains in-frame clones only, with some absent. The profile shows 35,000 to 45,000 clones, approximately 72% of them singletons. The specimen comprised peripheral blood, sampled from a patient treated with radiotherapy plus ipilimumab. Receptors originate from a human donor with non-small cell lung cancer who had stable disease on radiotherapy plus ipilimumab. The CDR3 runs from the conserved cysteine through the conserved F or W. A D gene is named only where the DNA matches it firmly. Expanded clones are given a class, and other clones once, few, many or no size at all.

d_call | j_call | clone_size | v_call | cdr3_nt | cdr3_aa
NA | TRBJ1-1 | NA | TRBV11-3 | TGTGCCAGCAGCTTCAGGGCGGTGAACACTGAAGCTTTCTTT | CASSFRAVNTEAFF
NA | TRBJ2-1 | NA | TRBV7-3 | TGTGCCAGCAGCTTAAGGGGTAGCGGTGCCTACAATGAGCAGTTCTTC | CASSLRGSGAYNEQFF
TRBD1 | TRBJ2-3 | NA | TRBV2 | TGTGCCAGCAGAGACAGGGATAACACAGATACGCAGTATTTT | CASRDRDNTDTQYF
NA | TRBJ1-1 | NA | TRBV6-1 | TGTGCCAGCCTATTTAAGTCCCAGAACACTGAAGCTTTCTTT | CASLFKSQNTEAFF
TRBD1 | TRBJ2-7 | NA | TRBV25-1 | TGTGCCAGCAGTGAAGAGACCGGGACAGGGGACTACGAGCAGTACTTC | CASSEETGTGDYEQYF
NA | TRBJ2-3 | NA | TRBV9 | TGTGCCAGCAGCAGCACGGGAGCAAGTACGCAGTATTTT | CASSSTGASTQYF
TRBD1 | TRBJ1-2 | few | TRBV27 | TGTGCCAGCAGTTTATCGGGCAGGGGGCGCAGCTACACCTTC | CASSLSGRGRSYTF
NA | TRBJ2-5 | NA | TRBV4-3 | TGCGCCAGCAGCCAAGATTCGAAGGCGGTGGCCCAGTACTTC | CASSQDSKAVAQYF
TRBD1 | TRBJ1-1 | NA | TRBV7-2 | TGTGCCAGCAGTCTTCAAACAGGGGGCGGAAGGGGTGAAGCTTTCTTT | CASSLQTGGGRGEAFF
TRBD2 | TRBJ2-1 | NA | TRBV5-1 | TGCGCCAGCAGCTCCTCCGGGGGGGCCTACAATGAGCAGTTCTTC | CASSSSGGAYNEQFF
TRBD1 | TRBJ1-2 | NA | TRBV19 | TGTGCCAGTAGTCCCACCAGACAGGGAATCCCTAGCGGCTACACCTTC | CASSPTRQGIPSGYTF
TRBD1 | TRBJ2-7 | NA | TRBV2 | TGTGCCAGCAGTGGACAGGGCCCCTACGAGCAGTACTTC | CASSGQGPYEQYF
NA | TRBJ2-6 | NA | TRBV30 | TGTGCCTGTGCCGGGTTTGGGGCCAACGTCCTGACTTTC | CACAGFGANVLTF
TRBD2 | TRBJ2-5 | NA | TRBV6-4 | TGTGCCAGCCTTAGCGGGGGCTTCCAAGAGACCCAGTACTTC | CASLSGGFQETQYF
TRBD1 | TRBJ1-3 | NA | TRBV2 | TGTGCCAGCAGTAGGGACAGGGCTGGAAACACCATATATTTT | CASSRDRAGNTIYF
TRBD1 | TRBJ1-6 | NA | TRBV7-2 | TGTGCCAGCAGCCCCCGGACAGGGGCGAATTCACCCCTCCACTTT | CASSPRTGANSPLHF
TRBD2 | TRBJ2-5 | NA | TRBV12-5 | TGTGCTAGTGGTACCGGACTAGCGGGGGCGAGGGAGACCCAGTACTTC | CASGTGLAGARETQYF
NA | TRBJ1-6 | NA | TRBV5-5 | TGTGCCAGCAGCCCCACAGACAGCTTTAATTCACCCCTCCACTTT | CASSPTDSFNSPLHF
TRBD1 | TRBJ2-4 | few | TRBV30 | TGTGCCTGGGACAGGGGAAACATTCAGTACTTC | CAWDRGNIQYF
TRBD2 | TRBJ2-3 | NA | TRBV5-1 | TGCGCCAGCAGCTCCACCGGGACTAGCGGGGTGGAAGATACGCAGTATTTT | CASSSTGTSGVEDTQYF
TRBD1 | TRBJ2-6 | NA | TRBV10-3 | TGTGCCATCAGTATACAGGGGCGCAACTCTGGGGCCAACGTCCTGACTTTC | CAISIQGRNSGANVLTF
TRBD1 | TRBJ1-1 | NA | TRBV7-6 | TGTGCCAGCAGCTTAGTGGGGACAGGGGGCTCTGAAGCTTTCTTT | CASSLVGTGGSEAFF
NA | TRBJ1-2 | NA | TRBV7-2 | TGTGCCAGCAGCTTAAGTGGTTCGCCGGGTGGCTACACCTTC | CASSLSGSPGGYTF
NA | TRBJ1-1 | NA | TRBV6-5 | TGTGCCAGCAGCCCACTCGGCAGGATGGCTGAAGCTTTCTTT | CASSPLGRMAEAFF
NA | TRBJ1-2 | NA | TRBV6-4 | TGTGCCAGCAGTGACTCGATTTTCCGAGGTCGGAATGGCTACACCTTC | CASSDSIFRGRNGYTF
TRBD1 | TRBJ2-2 | NA | TRBV15 | TGTGCCACCAGCAGGAGACAGGGGGCAAACACCGGGGAGCTGTTTTTT | CATSRRQGANTGELFF
NA | TRBJ2-7 | NA | TRBV5-1 | TGCGCCAGCAGCTTGGCAGTCAGCTACGAGCAGTACTTC | CASSLAVSYEQYF
NA | TRBJ2-2 | NA | TRBV7-2 | TGTGCCAGCAGCTTCTTCCGGGACTGGAACACCGGGGAGCTGTTTTTT | CASSFFRDWNTGELFF
TRBD1 | TRBJ1-1 | NA | TRBV15 | TGTGCCACCAGCAGAGAGGGAGCTCAGGGGGAGAACACTGAAGCTTTCTTT | CATSREGAQGENTEAFF
TRBD1 | TRBJ2-1 | once | TRBV7-3 | TGTGCCAGCAGCTTAACAGGGGGCGCTGGATATGAGCAGTTCTTC | CASSLTGGAGYEQFF
TRBD1 | TRBJ2-3 | NA | TRBV7-9 | TGTGCCAGCAGCTTAGTAGGACAGGGGGCTGATACGCAGTATTTT | CASSLVGQGADTQYF
TRBD2 | TRBJ2-7 | NA | TRBV6-6 | TGTGCCAGCAGTTACGCGATAGCGGGGGGGCAGGACGAGCAGTACTTC | CASSYAIAGGQDEQYF
NA | TRBJ1-2 | NA | TRBV2 | TGTGCCAGCAGTTCAGGGAACTATGGCTACACCTTC | CASSSGNYGYTF
NA | TRBJ2-7 | NA | TRBV5-1 | TGCGCCAGCAGCTTAGGACATAGGTCCTACGAGCAGTACTTC | CASSLGHRSYEQYF
NA | TRBJ2-3 | NA | TRBV5-6 | TGTGCCAGCAGCTTGGGTCAGATCACAGATACGCAGTATTTT | CASSLGQITDTQYF
TRBD1 | TRBJ2-5 | NA | TRBV5-1 | TGCGCCAGCAGCTTGTTCGGGACAGGGGGCGCGAGGGAGACCCAGTACTTC | CASSLFGTGGARETQYF
NA | TRBJ1-5 | NA | TRBV5-6 | TGTGCCAGCAGCACCCTGGACAGAGGGGATCAGCCCCAGCATTTT | CASSTLDRGDQPQHF
NA | TRBJ1-1 | NA | TRBV5-1 | TGCGCCAGCAGCTTGCAGACAGGGAACACTGAAGCTTTCTTT | CASSLQTGNTEAFF
NA | TRBJ2-6 | NA | TRBV27 | TGTGCCAGCAGTTTATCCGGACTTCCCAAATCTGGGGCCAACGTCCTGACTTTC | CASSLSGLPKSGANVLTF
TRBD1 | TRBJ2-7 | NA | TRBV7-6 | TGTGCCAGCAGCTTCACAGGGGGGTCGGGTGAGCAGTACTTC | CASSFTGGSGEQYF
TRBD1 | TRBJ2-6 | NA | TRBV23-1 | TGCGCCAGCAGTCGACTGGACGGTTCAGGGGGCTCTAGGGTCTCTGGGGCCAACGTCCTGACTTTC | CASSRLDGSGGSRVSGANVLTF
NA | TRBJ1-2 | NA | TRBV20-1 | TGCAGTGCCAGGACAGTTCATGGCTACACCTTC | CSARTVHGYTF
NA | TRBJ1-1 | few | TRBV10-2 | TGCGCCAGCAGTGCCGGGGGGGGCACTGAAGCTTTCTTT | CASSAGGGTEAFF
NA | TRBJ2-1 | NA | TRBV2 | TGTGCCAGCGAACTCTTTCAGGGGATCTACAATGAGCAGTTCTTC | CASELFQGIYNEQFF
NA | TRBJ1-6 | NA | TRBV18 | TGTGCCAGCTCACCACGTCGGGAGAATTCACCCCTCCACTTT | CASSPRRENSPLHF
NA | TRBJ1-2 | NA | TRBV10-3 | TGTGCCATCAGTGAGGGGACTGAAGCTAACTATGGCTACACCTTC | CAISEGTEANYGYTF
NA | TRBJ2-1 | NA | TRBV27 | TGTGCCACCACCACCTATGGAGGGCGCTCCTACAATGAGCAGTTCTTC | CATTTYGGRSYNEQFF
NA | TRBJ1-1 | NA | TRBV5-1 | TGCGCCAGCAGCTTTGGGGGGACCACGAACACTGAAGCTTTCTTT | CASSFGGTTNTEAFF
NA | TRBJ1-1 | NA | TRBV30 | TGTGCCTGGAGTGTACGGGGGGGCATGGGCACTGAAGCTTTCTTT | CAWSVRGGMGTEAFF
TRBD1 | TRBJ1-1 | once | TRBV5-1 | TGCGCCAGCAGCCCTAACAGGGGTAACACTGAAGCTTTCTTT | CASSPNRGNTEAFF